The present T cell receptor beta chain was sequenced within a study of CD8+CD57+ T cells in acquired aplastic anemia. Study summary: Sorting CD4+ and CD8+ cells gave DNA averaging 3.2 ug.

Germline-derived CDR1 and CDR2 are KGHSH and LQKENI. The CDR3 has 13 residues. Trimming took 3 bases from V and 7 from J, leaving 12 bases between them. This clonotype was found a few times. Antigen specificity is unknown. For CDR3 and TCR beta VDJ profiling, genomic DNA was the template used. MiXCR, applied by TCRdb to the reads, yields one record per CDR3 protein. This table has some 160,000 distinct CDR3 sequences, about half appearing once. CD8+CD57+ cell expansion had been shown by flow cytometry in patients chosen for sequencing. Every patient had severe acquired aplastic anemia. General observations from the study: Sharing between patients and controls was observed for around 30 CD8+ CDR3 sequences.

The receptor comes from a human donor with aplastic anemia. The J gene is TRBJ1-2, the V gene TRBV18; maybe TRBD1 (6 bases). Source material: sorted CD4+, CD8+, or CD8+CD57+ T cells (not recorded which) from PBMCs. Here the CDR3 reads CASSPSDSRGYTF. CDR3 coding DNA: TGTGCCAGCTCACCGTCGGACAGCCGTGGCTACACCTTC.